What follows are 30 T cell receptor beta chains derived from one specimen sequenced in a study of cytomegalovirus exposure and HLA in healthy donors. TCRdb keeps only in-frame clones here, not all; method: immunoSEQ multiplex PCR. The table lists 130,000 or so clones, 89% of them singletons. Sequencing was carried out using PBMCs. The receptors were sampled from a woman under 30 in good health and CMV-seronegative.

Written as DNA, the CDR3 is TGTGCCAGCAGCGACCAGGGTGAAGCTTTCTTT. Encoded protein: CASSDQGEAFF. The chain employs TRBV11-3 and TRBJ1-1; possible D gene TRBD1, 5 bases. This CDR3 spans 11 amino acids. Germline CDR1 reads SGHNT; CDR2 reads YENEEA. The V end was cut by 5 bases, the J end by 7 bases, with 8 bases between.

This clone was recorded only once. Mismatch with germline at one junction end may stem from a read error. The V gene is TRBV29-1, the J gene TRBJ1-4; D perhaps matches TRBD1 (5 bases). In germline, CDR1 is SQVTM, CDR2 ANQGSEA. This CDR3 has 13 residues. The CDR3 nucleotides are TGCAGCTCCCCGTCATGGGGGGAAAGGGAAACTGTTTTT. It specifies CSSPSWGERETVF.

The chain recombines TRBV6-1 with TRBJ1-3; 7 bases agree with TRBD1. The CDR3 is made up of 19 amino acids. CDR1 is MNHNS and CDR2 is SASEGT in the germline V gene. V gave up 4 bases and J gave up 0 bases; unmatched junction bases: 15. The chain's CDR3 is CASSVQARQGRNSGNTIYF. CDR3 in DNA: TGTGCCAGCAGTGTACAAGCTCGACAGGGTAGAAACTCTGGAAACACCATATATTTT.

This clone has just a few counts. The genes are TRBV18 and TRBJ1-4, with D tentatively TRBD1 (6 bases). The germline V gene encodes CDR1 KGHSH and CDR2 LQKENI. The CDR3 contains 16 residues. V was clipped by 2 bases and J by 0 bases, with 10 bases between them. The CDR3: CASSPSPGATNEKLFF. The CDR3 region has the DNA TGTGCCAGCTCACCATCCCCAGGGGCAACTAATGAAAAACTGTTTTTT.

The chain joins TRBV19 to TRBJ2-7, with 7 nucleotides matching TRBD1. The V gene end was trimmed by 0 bases and the J gene end by 6 bases; junction bases not matched to a gene: 5. The CDR3 is 14 amino acids. Germline CDR1 LNHDA, CDR2 SQIVND (reference sequence). CDR3 protein: CASSIERGHGEQYF. CDR3 sequence (DNA): TGTGCCAGTAGTATAGAGAGGGGGCACGGCGAGCAGTACTTC.

The chain carries TRBV12-5 and TRBJ1-6, with TRBD1 matching 9 bases. This CDR3 has 14 amino acids. Germline lookup yields CDR1 LGHNT and CDR2 FRNRAP. With V trimmed by 7 bases and J by 7 bases, 5 bases remained unmatched. The CDR3 region is CASARTGENSPLHF. The DNA for the CDR3 is TGTGCTAGTGCAAGGACAGGGGAGAATTCACCCCTCCACTTT.

This chain joins TRBV2 and TRBJ2-7; 7 bases map to TRBD1. V was clipped by 6 bases and J by 6 bases; unmatched bases: 5. Germline CDR1 SNHLY, CDR2 FYNNEI. The CDR3 extends over 12 amino acids. CDR3 DNA: TGTGCCAGCAGAAAAACAGGGGTCGAGCAGTACTTC. The encoded protein is CASRKTGVEQYF.

The chain recombines TRBV5-6 with TRBJ1-1; D might be TRBD1 (5 bases). The germline gives CDR1 SGHDT, CDR2 YYEEEE. The V and J ends lost 1 base and 8 bases respectively, with 9 bases between them. This CDR3 contains 12 residues. The CDR3 loop reads CASSLSGAEAFF. CDR3 DNA sequence: TGTGCCAGCAGCTTGAGCGGGGCCGAAGCTTTCTTT.

The rearrangement joins TRBV5-4 to TRBJ2-5, with a weak D call TRBD2 (6 bases). CDR1 and CDR2 (germline): SGHNT, YYREEE (reference sequence). The CDR3 is 14 residues long. Trimming shortened V by 3 bases and J by 5 bases, and 14 bases separated the two germline ends. CDR3 sequence: CASSSQGAGETQYF. In DNA form, the CDR3 reads TGTGCCAGCAGCTCTCAAGGGGCGGGGGAGACCCAGTACTTC.

V is TRBV5-6 and J is TRBJ1-1, with 10 bases identical to TRBD1. Germline-derived CDR1 and CDR2 are SGHDT and YYEEEE. J gave up 3 bases and V 3 bases, and 8 bases lay outside the gene matches. The CDR3 runs 16 residues. CDR3 nucleotide sequence: TGTGCCAGCAGCTCCGGGACAGGGGATTATCACACTGAAGCTTTCTTT. Translated: CASSSGTGDYHTEAFF.

V and J are TRBV6-1 and TRBJ2-5; D gene uncertain. From germline, CDR1 is MNHNS and CDR2 SASEGT. CDR3 length equals 12 residues. Trimming pared 6 bases from V and 1 base from J, leaving 6 bases between. This CDR3 is CASRIRQETQYF. The CDR3 DNA is TGTGCCAGCAGAATCCGCCAAGAGACCCAGTACTTC.

The chain carries TRBV5-4 and TRBJ1-3; D possibly corresponds to TRBD1 (5 bases). This CDR3 comprises 15 residues. Trimming cost V 4 bases and J 4 bases, with 15 bases left between them. The germline V gene encodes CDR1 SGHNT and CDR2 YYREEE (reference sequence). The CDR3 protein is CASSLDGGGGNTIYF. For the CDR3, the DNA is TGTGCCAGCAGCCTCGACGGGGGAGGCGGAAACACCATATATTTT. Looking up the rest from reference TRBV5-4 and TRBJ1-3 gives the full variable domain: ETGVTQSPTHLIKTRGQQVTLRCSSQSGHNTVSWYQQALGQGPQFIFQYYREEENGRGNFPPRFSGLQFPNYSSELNVNALELDDSALYLCASSLDGGGGNTIYFGEGSWLTVV.

V is TRBV7-3 and J is TRBJ2-3; TRBD1 matches 12 bases. The CDR3 extends over 14 amino acids. Germline-derived CDR1 and CDR2 are SGHTA and FQGTGA. V gave up 5 bases and J gave up 5 bases; unmatched junction bases: 2. CDR3 residues: CASSGTGGQDTQYF. In DNA form, the CDR3 reads TGTGCCAGCAGCGGGACAGGGGGCCAAGATACGCAGTATTTT.

J is TRBJ2-1 and V is TRBV5-8, with 9 bases identical to TRBD2. CDR1 SGHTS and CDR2 YDEGEE come from the germline V gene. V trimming: 0 bases; J trimming: 8 bases; junction bases outside the gene matches: 12. The CDR3 has 17 residues. CDR3 loop: CASSLAVGGGGIHEQFF. CDR3 DNA sequence: TGTGCCAGCAGCTTGGCAGTCGGCGGGGGGGGCATCCATGAGCAGTTCTTC. Combining the CDR3 with reference TRBV5-8 and TRBJ2-1 gives the whole variable domain EAGVTQSPTHLIKTRGQQATLRCSPISGHTSVYWYQQALGLGLQFLLWYDEGEERNRGNFPPRFSGRQFPNYSSELNVNALELEDSALYLCASSLAVGGGGIHEQFFGPGTRLTVL.

This chain joins TRBV9 and TRBJ2-7; no reliable D call. With 0 bases removed from V and 7 bases from J, the gap between germline ends came to 11 bases. Germline CDR1 reads SGDLS; CDR2 reads YYNGEE. This CDR3 is built from 13 residues. CDR3 coding DNA: TGTGCCAGCAGCGTAGGATTGGCGGATGAGCAGTACTTC. Protein: CASSVGLADEQYF.

This sequence joins TRBV20-1 and TRBJ1-2; 9 positions match TRBD1. The CDR3 runs 11 residues. The germline gives CDR1 DFQATT, CDR2 SNEGSKA (reference sequence). DNA of the CDR3: TGCAGCGCTGGGACAGGGTTTAGCTACACCTTC. It yields the protein CSAGTGFSYTF.

This clone has just one count. The rearrangement joins TRBV30 to TRBJ1-5; D is perhaps TRBD1 (5 bases). With 7 bases removed from V and 7 bases from J, the gap between germline ends came to 11 bases. Looked up from germline, CDR1 is GTSNPN and CDR2 is SVGIG (reference sequence). This CDR3 comprises 11 residues. In DNA, the CDR3 is TGTGCCTCAGGGATCGGACAGCCCCAGCATTTT. Protein: CASGIGQPQHF. The full variable domain, rest sourced from reference TRBV30 and TRBJ1-5, is SQTIHQWPATLVQPVGSPLSLECTVEGTSNPNLYWYRQAAGRGLQLLFYSVGIGQISSEVPQNLSASRPQDRQFILSSKKLLLSDSGFYLCASGIGQPQHFGDGTRLSIL.

The chain couples TRBV13 to TRBJ1-5; no reliable D call. The CDR3 runs 14 residues. V shed 4 bases and J shed 1 base, with 8 bases lying between them. Germline CDR1 and CDR2: PRHDT and FYEKMQ (reference sequence). The CDR3 region is CASSSRRSNQPQHF. The CDR3 DNA reads as TGTGCCAGCAGCTCTAGGAGAAGCAATCAGCCCCAGCATTTT.

This clone was recorded many times. The rearrangement uses TRBV7-9 and TRBJ1-2; D is undetermined. Germline V lookup: CDR1 SEHNR, CDR2 FQNEAQ (reference sequence). Trimming removed 1 base from V and 4 bases from J, with 13 bases in between. The CDR3 has 15 amino acids. CDR3 nucleotides: TGTGCCAGCAGCTTAGGGGTTGCCGGGAGCTATGGCTACACCTTC. This gives the protein CASSLGVAGSYGYTF.

This clone occurred once. This chain connects TRBV5-4 to TRBJ1-3, with D uncertain. The V and J ends lost 4 bases and 2 bases respectively, with 13 bases between them. This CDR3 spans 15 amino acids. The germline CDR1 and CDR2 sequences are SGHNT and YYREEE (reference sequence). The CDR3 loop is CASSHSARPGNTIYF. Here the CDR3 DNA reads TGTGCCAGCAGCCACTCGGCCAGGCCTGGAAACACCATATATTTT. Filled out from reference TRBV5-4 and TRBJ1-3, the complete variable domain reads ETGVTQSPTHLIKTRGQQVTLRCSSQSGHNTVSWYQQALGQGPQFIFQYYREEENGRGNFPPRFSGLQFPNYSSELNVNALELDDSALYLCASSHSARPGNTIYFGEGSWLTVV.

This clone was detected only once. The chain links TRBV6-5 to TRBJ1-3; D perhaps matches TRBD1 (5 bases). From germline, CDR1 is MNHEY and CDR2 SVGAGI. This CDR3 region has 16 residues. V shed 0 bases and J shed 4 bases, with 13 bases lying between them. The CDR3: CASSYSRTLSGNTIYF. The CDR3, as DNA: TGTGCCAGCAGTTACTCGCGGACACTCTCGGGAAACACCATATATTTT.

The J gene is TRBJ2-2, the V gene TRBV18, with D maybe TRBD1 (6 bases). Germline CDR1 reads KGHSH; CDR2 reads LQKENI. This CDR3 is 16 amino acids long. The V and J ends lost 0 bases and 5 bases respectively, with 13 bases between them. CDR3 DNA sequence: TGTGCCAGCTCACCACCCTCTAACAGGGCAACCGGGGAGCTGTTTTTT. This encodes CASSPPSNRATGELFF.

The chain has TRBV7-6 and TRBJ1-6; D is possibly TRBD1 (5 bases). CDR3 length: 15 residues. V lost 5 bases, J lost 9 bases, and 17 bases lay in between. Germline loops: CDR1 SGHVS, CDR2 FNYEAQ. CDR3 nucleotides: TGTGCCAGCAGCCCGACCCGGGGGTTAGGTTCACCCCTCCACTTT. Translation gives CASSPTRGLGSPLHF.

The V call is TRBV19, the J call TRBJ1-3; D remains unclear. Germline V gene lookup returns CDR1 LNHDA and CDR2 SQIVND (reference sequence). This CDR3 contains 12 residues. Deletions cut 5 bases from V and 3 bases from J, with 5 bases between. Here the CDR3 DNA reads TGTGCCAGTAGTGCGAGTGGAAACACCATATATTTT. It specifies CASSASGNTIYF.

The chain has TRBV6-5 and TRBJ2-1; no clear D. CDR1 is MNHEY, CDR2 SVGAGI, per germline. The CDR3 is 14 amino acids. With 6 bases removed from V and 7 bases from J, the gap between germline ends came to 16 bases. In nucleotides, the CDR3 is TGTGCCAGCAGCCCTGAGAGGCCCGGGAATGAGCAGTTCTTC. Amino acid sequence: CASSPERPGNEQFF.

This chain connects TRBV7-3 to TRBJ1-1; TRBD1 is a possible D gene (5 bases). The V gene's germline CDR1 is SGHTA and CDR2 FQGTGA. The CDR3 is made up of 12 amino acids. Trimming left V 5 bases short and J 7 bases short, with 11 bases between. In DNA form, the CDR3 reads TGTGCCAGCAGCGCCACGGGGGTTGAAGCTTTCTTT. This gives the protein CASSATGVEAFF.

V and J are TRBV4-1 and TRBJ1-4; the match to TRBD1 covers 7 bases. V dropped 8 bases and J dropped 0; count of bases not matched to a gene: 6. Germline lookup yields CDR1 MGHRA and CDR2 YSYEKL. The CDR3 is 15 amino acids. The CDR3 DNA reads TGCGCCAGCGGAGGGACAGCTGCAACTAATGAAAAACTGTTTTTT. It translates to CASGGTAATNEKLFF.

The chain couples TRBV19 to TRBJ1-2; D perhaps matches TRBD1 (6 bases). This CDR3 comprises 15 residues. V lost 6 bases to trimming and J lost 5 bases, with 19 bases between them. The V gene's germline CDR1 is LNHDA and CDR2 SQIVND (reference sequence). The CDR3 sequence is CASSQQGPPGYGYTF. The DNA of the CDR3 is TGTGCCAGTAGCCAACAGGGCCCGCCAGGTTATGGCTACACCTTC.

This chain joins TRBV4-1 and TRBJ2-7; TRBD1 matches at 8 bases. The junction had 6 bases not matched to a gene; V was cut back by 3 bases and J by 2 bases. CDR3 length: 15 amino acids. Germline V gives CDR1 MGHRA, CDR2 YSYEKL. The CDR3 bases are TGCGCCAGCAGCCAGGCCCAGGGGGCCCCCTACGAGCAGTACTTC. Protein: CASSQAQGAPYEQYF.

This clone was seen just once. This rearrangement joins TRBV28 to TRBJ1-5, with TRBD1 matching 7 bases. V lost 6 bases, J lost 4 bases, and 15 bases stayed unmatched. Germline V gene data show CDR1 as MDHEN and CDR2 as SYDVKM. The CDR3 covers 17 residues. CDR3 in amino acids: CASSPSTGTDFNQPQHF. CDR3 sequence (DNA): TGTGCCAGCAGCCCGAGCACCGGGACAGATTTTAATCAGCCCCAGCATTTT.